Below, 14 T cell receptor beta chains from the same sample are listed, as sequenced in a study of CD8 T cells in Susac syndrome. Reverse transcription of about 0.5 to 1 ug RNA was carried out with random hexamers. TCRdb reprocessed the immunoSEQ multiplex PCR reads with MiXCR, giving one entry per CDR3 protein. The repertoire has 240,000 or so distinct CDR3 sequences, almost 97% of them found once; the top ten carry under 0.12%. Sequenced sample: CD4+ T cells from PBMCs. The source is a human donor with Susac syndrome.

V and J are TRBV12-3 or TRBV12-4 and TRBJ2-5; D is unresolved. The CDR3 totals 13 residues. The germline V and J ends were trimmed by 7 bases and 5 bases, with 14 bases remaining between them. This CDR3 is CASTVLIGETQYF. The CDR3 bases are TGTGCCAGCACTGTGCTGATCGGGGAGACCCAGTACTTC.

The genes are TRBV19 and TRBJ2-1; 11 nucleotides match TRBD2. From germline, CDR1 is LNHDA and CDR2 SQIVND (reference sequence). The V gene end was trimmed by 2 bases and the J gene end by 7 bases; junction bases not matched to a gene: 7. The CDR3 contains 16 residues. CDR3 in DNA: TGTGCCAGTAGTATAACGGGACTAGCGGCAACTAATGAGCAGTTCTTC. This codes for CASSITGLAATNEQFF.

DNA for the CDR3: TGCACCCCCGGGAGACCCATCTACGAGCAGTACTTC. Protein product: CTPGRPIYEQYF. The gene calls are TRBV29-1 and TRBJ2-7; possibly TRBD2 for D (6 bases). Germline V lookup: CDR1 SQVTM, CDR2 ANQGSEA. The CDR3 has 12 residues.

V gene TRBV11-3 combines with J gene TRBJ2-7; the D is unclear. V lost 0 bases, J lost 5 bases, and 11 bases lay in between. Germline lookup yields CDR1 SGHNT and CDR2 YENEEA. The CDR3 is 14 amino acids. CDR3 protein: CASSLDPTMDEQYF. CDR3 nucleotides: TGTGCCAGCAGCTTAGACCCCACCATGGACGAGCAGTACTTC.

The chain has TRBV19 and TRBJ1-5; TRBD1 might be the D (5 bases). Germline V gene sequence: CDR1 LNHDA, CDR2 SQIVND (reference sequence). CDR3 length: 13 residues. The germline V and J ends were trimmed by 5 bases and 6 bases, with 11 bases remaining between them. For the CDR3, the DNA is TGTGCCAGTAGTCCCGGACATGGTCAGCCCCAGCATTTT. Translated: CASSPGHGQPQHF.

The chain is built from TRBV7-8 and TRBJ1-1, with TRBD1 as a possible D gene (6 bases). CDR3 length: 15 amino acids. Germline values: CDR1 SGHVS, CDR2 FQNEAQ. V lost 0 bases and J lost 1, with 9 bases in between. CDR3 bases: TGTGCCAGCAGCTTAGCGTCCAGGGGGAACACTGAAGCTTTCTTT. As protein: CASSLASRGNTEAFF. Based on the CDR3 plus reference TRBV7-8 and TRBJ1-1, the full variable domain is GAGVSQSPRYKVAKRGQDVALRCDPISGHVSLFWYQQALGQGPEFLTYFQNEAQLDKSGLPSDRFFAERPEGSVSTLKIQRTQQEDSAVYLCASSLASRGNTEAFFGQGTRLTVV.

Notes on this clonotype: Germline and junction disagree at one end, which may indicate a read error. The rearrangement joins TRBV7-7 to TRBJ2-5; 9 positions agree with TRBD2. Germline V gives CDR1 SSHAT, CDR2 FNYEAQ (reference sequence). CDR3 length: 16 residues. The CDR3: CASSYLAGRGVETQYF. The DNA of the CDR3 is TGTGCTAGCAGCTACCTAGCGGGACGAGGGGTGGAGACCCAGTACTTC.

The J gene is TRBJ2-1, the V gene TRBV7-8, with TRBD2 matching over 14 bases. V was clipped by 3 bases and J by 9 bases; unmatched bases: 4. The CDR3 is made up of 15 amino acids. The V gene's germline CDR1 is SGHVS and CDR2 FQNEAQ. CDR3 sequence reads: CASSFTGTSGSEQFF. The CDR3 DNA sequence: TGTGCCAGCAGCTTCACCGGGACTAGCGGGAGTGAGCAGTTCTTC. The complete variable domain, with remaining parts taken from reference TRBV7-8 and TRBJ2-1, reads GAGVSQSPRYKVAKRGQDVALRCDPISGHVSLFWYQQALGQGPEFLTYFQNEAQLDKSGLPSDRFFAERPEGSVSTLKIQRTQQEDSAVYLCASSFTGTSGSEQFFGPGTRLTVL.

J is TRBJ2-1 and V is TRBV29-1, with D perhaps TRBD2 (6 bases). This CDR3 region has 14 residues. V lost 6 bases and J 4 bases, leaving 16 bases between the germline ends. Looked up from germline, CDR1 is SQVTM and CDR2 is ANQGSEA. CDR3 amino acids: CSVDGGREYNEQFF. CDR3 coding DNA: TGCAGCGTCGACGGGGGACGGGAATACAATGAGCAGTTCTTC.

The chain has TRBV30 and TRBJ1-2, with a possible D match to TRBD1 (5 bases). Germline CDR1 and CDR2: GTSNPN and SVGIG (reference sequence). Trimming stripped 2 bases from V and 1 base from J, with 8 bases between. The CDR3 extends over 13 amino acids. CDR3: CAWSPGRNYGYTF. CDR3 coding DNA: TGTGCCTGGAGTCCGGGACGTAACTATGGCTACACCTTC.

This clonotype was counted only a few times. The V call is TRBV18, the J call TRBJ1-5; D is unclear. Germline V lookup: CDR1 KGHSH, CDR2 LQKENI. V gave up 2 bases and J gave up 5 bases, with 7 bases separating them. There are 13 residues in the CDR3. The CDR3 sequence: CASSPGEDQPQHF. The CDR3 DNA sequence: TGTGCCAGCTCACCAGGGGAGGATCAGCCCCAGCATTTT.

V gene TRBV2 combines with J gene TRBJ2-6; D might be TRBD1 or TRBD2, each matching 5 bases. This CDR3 region has 15 residues. V gave up 8 bases and J gave up 2 bases, with 13 bases separating them. Germline CDR1 reads SNHLY; CDR2 reads FYNNEI. The CDR3 loop reads CASGTDMAGANVLTF. CDR3 nucleotides: TGTGCCAGCGGGACCGATATGGCTGGGGCCAACGTCCTGACTTTC. Looking up the rest from reference TRBV2 and TRBJ2-6 gives the full variable domain: EPEVTQTPSHQVTQMGQEVILRCVPISNHLYFYWYRQILGQKVEFLVSFYNNEISEKSEIFDDQFSVERPDGSNFTLKIRSTKLEDSAMYFCASGTDMAGANVLTFGAGSRLTVL.

This clonotype was seen a single time. This chain uses TRBV27 with TRBJ2-3; no definite D call. The germline V and J ends were trimmed by 5 bases and 2 bases, with 11 bases remaining between them. In germline, CDR1 is MNHEY, CDR2 SMNVEV (reference sequence). The CDR3 totals 14 residues. The DNA for the CDR3 is TGTGCCAGCAGTCCTATCCCTTCCACAGATACGCAGTATTTT. It yields the protein CASSPIPSTDTQYF.

The CDR3: CAWRGSGGGQPQHF. The CDR3 nucleotides are TGTGCCTGGAGGGGATCAGGGGGCGGTCAGCCCCAGCATTTT. The chain recombines TRBV30 with TRBJ1-5, with TRBD1 matching over 8 bases. The V segment lost 3 bases and the J segment 6 bases; nucleotides outside the gene matches: 7. The germline V gene has CDR1 GTSNPN and CDR2 SVGIG (reference sequence). The CDR3 is 14 residues long. Full variable domain (remainder filled in from reference TRBV30 and TRBJ1-5): SQTIHQWPATLVQPVGSPLSLECTVEGTSNPNLYWYRQAAGRGLQLLFYSVGIGQISSEVPQNLSASRPQDRQFILSSKKLLLSDSGFYLCAWRGSGGGQPQHFGDGTRLSIL.